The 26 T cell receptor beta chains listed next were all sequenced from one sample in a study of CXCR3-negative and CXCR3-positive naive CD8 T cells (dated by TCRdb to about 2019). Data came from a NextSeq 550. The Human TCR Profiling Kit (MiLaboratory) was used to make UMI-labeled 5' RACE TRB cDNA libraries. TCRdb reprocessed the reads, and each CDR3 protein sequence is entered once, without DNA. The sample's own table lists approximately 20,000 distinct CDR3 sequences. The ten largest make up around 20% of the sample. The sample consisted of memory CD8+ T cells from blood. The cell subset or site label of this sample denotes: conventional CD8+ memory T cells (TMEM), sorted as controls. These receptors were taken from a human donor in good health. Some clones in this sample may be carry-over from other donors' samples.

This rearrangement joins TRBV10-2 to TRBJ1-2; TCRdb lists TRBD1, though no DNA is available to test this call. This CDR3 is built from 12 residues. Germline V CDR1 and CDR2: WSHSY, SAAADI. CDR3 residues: CASSEFTGTDTF.

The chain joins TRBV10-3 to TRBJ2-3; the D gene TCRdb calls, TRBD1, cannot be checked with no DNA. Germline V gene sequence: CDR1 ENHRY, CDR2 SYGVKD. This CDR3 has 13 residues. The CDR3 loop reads CATTGEGTDTQYF.

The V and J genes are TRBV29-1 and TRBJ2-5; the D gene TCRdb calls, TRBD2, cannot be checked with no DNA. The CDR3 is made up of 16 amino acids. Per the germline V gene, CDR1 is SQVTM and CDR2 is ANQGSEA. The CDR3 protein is CSVEGLSEDVQETQYF. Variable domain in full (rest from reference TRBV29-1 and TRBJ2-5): SAVISQKPSRDICQRGTSLTIQCQVDSQVTMMFWYRQQPGQSLTLIATANQGSEATYESGFVIDKFPISRPNLTFSTLTVSNMSPEDSSIYLCSVEGLSEDVQETQYFGPGTRLLVL.

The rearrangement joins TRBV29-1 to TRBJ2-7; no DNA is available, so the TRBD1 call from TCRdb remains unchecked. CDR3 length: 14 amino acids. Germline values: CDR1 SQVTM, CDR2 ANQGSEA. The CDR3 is CSVELQGLPYEQYF.

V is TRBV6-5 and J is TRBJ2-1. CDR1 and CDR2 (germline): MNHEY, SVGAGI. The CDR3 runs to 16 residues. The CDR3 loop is CASSYSSRGLYNEQFF.

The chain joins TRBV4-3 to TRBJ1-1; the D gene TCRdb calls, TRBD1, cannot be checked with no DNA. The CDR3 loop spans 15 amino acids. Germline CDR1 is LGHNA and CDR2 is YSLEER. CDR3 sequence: CASSQDQGAYTEAFF.

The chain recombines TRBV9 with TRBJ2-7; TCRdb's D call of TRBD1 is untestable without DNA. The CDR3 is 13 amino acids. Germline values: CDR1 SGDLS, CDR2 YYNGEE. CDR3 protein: CASSVAGTDEQYF.

Here the CDR3 reads CASSAQGFPYEQYF. V and J are TRBV7-9 and TRBJ2-7; TCRdb's assignment of TRBD1 cannot be checked, as there is no DNA. From germline, CDR1 is SEHNR and CDR2 FQNEAQ (reference sequence). CDR3 length: 14 residues.

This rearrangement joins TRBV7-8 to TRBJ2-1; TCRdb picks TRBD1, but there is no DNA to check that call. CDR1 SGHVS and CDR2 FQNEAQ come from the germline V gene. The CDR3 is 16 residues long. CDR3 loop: CASSSPRDRGLNEQFF. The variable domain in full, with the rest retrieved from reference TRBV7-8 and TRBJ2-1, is GAGVSQSPRYKVAKRGQDVALRCDPISGHVSLFWYQQALGQGPEFLTYFQNEAQLDKSGLPSDRFFAERPEGSVSTLKIQRTQQEDSAVYLCASSSPRDRGLNEQFFGPGTRLTVL.

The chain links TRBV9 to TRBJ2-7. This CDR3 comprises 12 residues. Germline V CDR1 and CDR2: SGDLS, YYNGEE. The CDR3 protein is CASSVEVYEQYF.

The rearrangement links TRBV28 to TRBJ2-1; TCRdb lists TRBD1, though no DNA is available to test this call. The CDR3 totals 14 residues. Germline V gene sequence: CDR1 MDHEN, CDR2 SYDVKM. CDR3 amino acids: CASSFTGLTNEQFF.

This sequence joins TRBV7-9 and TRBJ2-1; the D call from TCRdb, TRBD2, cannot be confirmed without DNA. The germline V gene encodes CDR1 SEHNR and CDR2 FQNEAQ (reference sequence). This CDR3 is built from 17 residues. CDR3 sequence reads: CASSLSLAGVSYNEQFF. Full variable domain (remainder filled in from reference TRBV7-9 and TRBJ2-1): DTGVSQNPRHKITKRGQNVTFRCDPISEHNRLYWYRQTLGQGPEFLTYFQNEAQLEKSRLLSDRFSAERPKGSFSTLEIQRTEQGDSAMYLCASSLSLAGVSYNEQFFGPGTRLTVL.

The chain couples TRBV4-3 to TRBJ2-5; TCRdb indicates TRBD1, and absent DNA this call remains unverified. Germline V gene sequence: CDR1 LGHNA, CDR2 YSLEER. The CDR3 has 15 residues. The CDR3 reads CASSQDRTGRETQYF.

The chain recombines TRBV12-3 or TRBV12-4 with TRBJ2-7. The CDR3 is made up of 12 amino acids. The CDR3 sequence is CASSPYSLGQYF.

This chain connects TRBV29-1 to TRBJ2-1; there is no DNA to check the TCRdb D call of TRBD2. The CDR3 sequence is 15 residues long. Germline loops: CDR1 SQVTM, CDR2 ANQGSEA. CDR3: CSVWDLAGGVNEQFF.

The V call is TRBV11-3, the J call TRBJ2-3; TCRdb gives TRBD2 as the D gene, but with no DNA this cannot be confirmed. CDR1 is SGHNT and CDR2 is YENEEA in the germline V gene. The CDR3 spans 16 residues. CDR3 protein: CASSPPSGQYADTQYF.

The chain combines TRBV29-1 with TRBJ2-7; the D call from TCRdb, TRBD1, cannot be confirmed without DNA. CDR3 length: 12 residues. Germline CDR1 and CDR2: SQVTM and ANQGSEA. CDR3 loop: CSAQGGGYEQYF.

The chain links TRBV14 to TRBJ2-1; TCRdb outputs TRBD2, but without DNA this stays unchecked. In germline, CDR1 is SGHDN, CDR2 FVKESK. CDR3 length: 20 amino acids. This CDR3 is CASSRRWTSGGADSYNEQFF. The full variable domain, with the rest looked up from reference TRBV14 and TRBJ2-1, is EAGVTQFPSHSVIEKGQTVTLRCDPISGHDNLYWYRRVMGKEIKFLLHFVKESKQDESGMPNNRFLAERTGGTYSTLKVQPAELEDSGVYFCASSRRWTSGGADSYNEQFFGPGTRLTVL.

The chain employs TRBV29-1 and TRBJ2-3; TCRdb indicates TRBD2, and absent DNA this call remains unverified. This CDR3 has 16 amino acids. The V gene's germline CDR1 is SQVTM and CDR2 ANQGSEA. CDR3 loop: CSVDGLAGESTDTQYF.

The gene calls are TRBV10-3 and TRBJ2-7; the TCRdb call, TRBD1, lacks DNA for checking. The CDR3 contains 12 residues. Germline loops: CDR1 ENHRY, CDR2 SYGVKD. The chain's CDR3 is CAIGTEPYEQYF.

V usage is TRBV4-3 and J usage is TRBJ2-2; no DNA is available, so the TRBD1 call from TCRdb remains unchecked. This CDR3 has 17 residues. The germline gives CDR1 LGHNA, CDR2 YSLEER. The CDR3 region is CASSLLGRGRNTGELFF.

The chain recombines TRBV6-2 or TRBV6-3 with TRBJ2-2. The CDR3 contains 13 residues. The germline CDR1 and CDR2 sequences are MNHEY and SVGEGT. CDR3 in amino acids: CASSKPQSGELFF.

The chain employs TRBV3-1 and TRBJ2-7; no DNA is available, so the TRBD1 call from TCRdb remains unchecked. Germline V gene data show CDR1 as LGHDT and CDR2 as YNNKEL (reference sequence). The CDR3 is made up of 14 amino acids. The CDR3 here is CASSQGENFYEQYF.

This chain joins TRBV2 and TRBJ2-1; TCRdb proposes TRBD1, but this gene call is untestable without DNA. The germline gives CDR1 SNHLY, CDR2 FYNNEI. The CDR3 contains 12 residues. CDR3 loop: CASSEAGTGWFF. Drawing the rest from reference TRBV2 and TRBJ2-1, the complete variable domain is EPEVTQTPSHQVTQMGQEVILRCVPISNHLYFYWYRQILGQKVEFLVSFYNNEISEKSEIFDDQFSVERPDGSNFTLKIRSTKLEDSAMYFCASSEAGTGWFFGPGTRLTVL.

CDR3 region: CASSEARGSTDTQYF. V is TRBV6-1 and J is TRBJ2-3; TCRdb names TRBD1, which stays unverified in the absence of DNA. Per germline, CDR1 MNHNS and CDR2 SASEGT. The CDR3 sequence is 15 residues long.

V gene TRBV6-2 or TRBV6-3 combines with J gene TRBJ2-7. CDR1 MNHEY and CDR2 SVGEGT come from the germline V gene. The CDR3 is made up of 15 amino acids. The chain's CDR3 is CASTTGPDSPYEQYF.